This entry lists 5 T cell receptor beta chains sequenced from one sample in a study of cytomegalovirus exposure and HLA in healthy donors. The PCR made use of 60 Vbeta and 13 Jbeta primers. This table comes from immunoSEQ multiplex PCR, and its TCRdb copy is limited to in-frame clones, with some not included. Its table records 150,000 to 200,000 clones. The specimen sequenced was PBMCs. These receptors all stem from a woman aged 60-75 years in good health and CMV-seronegative.

The chain links TRBV30 to TRBJ2-2; 8 bases fit TRBD1. The CDR3 has 16 amino acids. The V gene end was trimmed by 0 bases and the J gene end by 5 bases; junction bases not matched to a gene: 8. Per the germline V gene, CDR1 is GTSNPN and CDR2 is SVGIG (reference sequence). CDR3 in DNA: TGTGCCTGGAGTGTACGGAGCAGGGGGCGTACCGGGGAGCTGTTTTTT. Its protein is CAWSVRSRGRTGELFF. Combining the CDR3 with reference TRBV30 and TRBJ2-2 gives the whole variable domain SQTIHQWPATLVQPVGSPLSLECTVEGTSNPNLYWYRQAAGRGLQLLFYSVGIGQISSEVPQNLSASRPQDRQFILSSKKLLLSDSGFYLCAWSVRSRGRTGELFFGEGSRLTVL.

The chain joins TRBV9 to TRBJ1-1; 7 bases match TRBD1. Germline V gene data show CDR1 as SGDLS and CDR2 as YYNGEE. With 3 bases clipped from V and 4 bases from J, the junction kept 9 bases outside the gene matches. This CDR3 is built from 15 residues. CDR3 DNA: TGTGCCAGCAGCGCCTTCGGGCAGGGGGGCACTGAAGCTTTCTTT. It specifies CASSAFGQGGTEAFF. The variable domain in full, completed from reference TRBV9 and TRBJ1-1, reads DSGVTQTPKHLITATGQRVTLRCSPRSGDLSVYWYQQSLDQGLQFLIQYYNGEERAKGNILERFSAQQFPDLHSELNLSSLELGDSALYFCASSAFGQGGTEAFFGQGTRLTVV.

J is TRBJ1-3 and V is TRBV7-8; 9 bases agree with TRBD1. CDR1 is SGHVS, CDR2 FQNEAQ, per germline. The trim removed 0 bases at V and 9 bases at J, leaving 9 bases unmatched. The length of the CDR3 is 16 residues. CDR3 DNA sequence: TGTGCCAGCAGCTTAGCCTCCGGGACAGGGCGAAGCACCATATATTTT. Translating it yields CASSLASGTGRSTIYF.

The genes are TRBV6-5 and TRBJ2-5; weak D call: TRBD2 (7 bases). The CDR3 is 15 amino acids. V was shortened by 0 bases and J by 1 base, with 9 bases between the two germline ends. Germline loops: CDR1 MNHEY, CDR2 SVGAGI. The CDR3 loop is CASSYSGGLQETQYF. The CDR3 coding sequence is TGTGCCAGCAGTTACTCGGGGGGGCTCCAAGAGACCCAGTACTTC.

The DNA of the CDR3 is TGTGCCAGCAGCTCCCTGGGGGCACCCTCCGATACGCAGTATTTT. It encodes CASSSLGAPSDTQYF. The rearrangement links TRBV5-6 to TRBJ2-3; tentative D call: TRBD1 (6 bases). The CDR3 consists of 15 residues. V dropped 3 bases and J dropped 6 bases, with 17 bases sitting between them. Germline loops: CDR1 SGHDT, CDR2 YYEEEE.